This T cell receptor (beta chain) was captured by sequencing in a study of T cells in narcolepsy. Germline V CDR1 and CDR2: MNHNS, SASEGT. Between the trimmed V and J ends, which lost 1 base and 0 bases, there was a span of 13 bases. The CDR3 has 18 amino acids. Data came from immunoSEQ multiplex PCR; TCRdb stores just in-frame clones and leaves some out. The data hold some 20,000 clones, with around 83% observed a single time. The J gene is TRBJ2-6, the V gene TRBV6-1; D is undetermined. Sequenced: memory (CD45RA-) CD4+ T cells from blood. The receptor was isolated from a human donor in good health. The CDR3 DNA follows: TGTGCCAGCAGTGAAGAGGCAATAAGCCACTCTGGGGCCAACGTCCTGACTTTC. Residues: CASSEEAISHSGANVLTF.